A selection of T cell receptor beta chains follows, all from one sample in a study of T cell responses to AZD1222 COVID-19 vaccine. TCRdb's table, derived via immunoSEQ multiplex PCR, lists solely in-frame clones and lacks some. The sample shows under 200,000 clones, roughly 89% of them seen only once. Material: peripheral blood, obtained 28 days after the second AZD1222 dose. These receptors all stem from an adult who received the AZD1222 COVID-19 vaccine. CDR3s include the opening cysteine and the closing phenylalanine or tryptophan. Each record gives: clone size, D gene, V gene, J gene, CDR3 DNA, CDR3 protein. The D gene is left open where the match is weak. Clone size is stated in some rows and not others, as once, few, many or a class when expanded.

abundance: .; d_gene: .; v_gene: TRBV6-6; j_gene: TRBJ1-1; CDR3nt: TGTGCCAGCAGAGACCCTACGACAGGCGAAGCTTTCTTT; CDR3aa: CASRDPTTGEAFF
abundance: .; d_gene: .; v_gene: TRBV4-1; j_gene: TRBJ1-2; CDR3nt: TGCGCCAGCAGCCAAGATTCAGGGACACCCGCCCAGCACTATGGCTACACCTTC; CDR3aa: CASSQDSGTPAQHYGYTF
abundance: .; d_gene: .; v_gene: TRBV5-1; j_gene: TRBJ1-4; CDR3nt: TGCGCCAGCAGTCACGGCAGGGACGAAAAACTGTTTTTT; CDR3aa: CASSHGRDEKLFF
abundance: .; d_gene: .; v_gene: TRBV19; j_gene: TRBJ1-1; CDR3nt: TGTGCCAGTAGTATAGCCCGATCGAACACTGAAGCTTTCTTT; CDR3aa: CASSIARSNTEAFF
abundance: .; d_gene: .; v_gene: TRBV9; j_gene: TRBJ1-1; CDR3nt: TGTGCCAGCAGCGCCCATACGAACACTGAAGCTTTCTTT; CDR3aa: CASSAHTNTEAFF
abundance: .; d_gene: .; v_gene: TRBV4-3; j_gene: TRBJ2-7; CDR3nt: TGCGCCAGCAGCCAAGAATGGACACCTAAATTCTACGAGCAGTACTTC; CDR3aa: CASSQEWTPKFYEQYF
abundance: .; d_gene: .; v_gene: TRBV6-6; j_gene: TRBJ1-2; CDR3nt: TGTGCCAGCAGGGCTAGTTCGGGGCTTAACTATGGCTACACCTTC; CDR3aa: CASRASSGLNYGYTF
abundance: .; d_gene: .; v_gene: TRBV7-8; j_gene: TRBJ1-1; CDR3nt: TGTGCCAGCAGCCGATTACAGGGCACTGAAGCTTTCTTT; CDR3aa: CASSRLQGTEAFF
abundance: .; d_gene: .; v_gene: TRBV6-6; j_gene: TRBJ1-2; CDR3nt: TGTGCCAGCAGATCCTCGGCGGACACTTCTAACTATGGCTACACCTTC; CDR3aa: CASRSSADTSNYGYTF
abundance: once; d_gene: TRBD2; v_gene: TRBV5-1; j_gene: TRBJ2-3; CDR3nt: TGCGCCAGCAGCTTGAAGCTAGCGGGGGGCACAGATACGCAGTATTTT; CDR3aa: CASSLKLAGGTDTQYF
abundance: .; d_gene: .; v_gene: TRBV7-9; j_gene: TRBJ1-1; CDR3nt: TGTGCCAGCAGCTTAGGTTGGGGGGCCGGTGAAGCTTTCTTT; CDR3aa: CASSLGWGAGEAFF
abundance: once; d_gene: .; v_gene: TRBV3-1/TRBV3-2; j_gene: TRBJ1-1; CDR3nt: TGTGCCAGCAGTACCGGGATGAACACTGAAGCTTTCTTT; CDR3aa: CASSTGMNTEAFF
abundance: .; d_gene: TRBD1; v_gene: TRBV10-1; j_gene: TRBJ2-2; CDR3nt: TGCGCCAGTTCCGACAGGGGGGACACCGGGGAGCTGTTTTTT; CDR3aa: CASSDRGDTGELFF
abundance: .; d_gene: .; v_gene: TRBV20-1; j_gene: TRBJ1-4; CDR3nt: TGCAGTGCTAGTATCGGGGGGCCGGGGGAAAAACTGTTTTTT; CDR3aa: CSASIGGPGEKLFF
abundance: .; d_gene: .; v_gene: TRBV11-3; j_gene: TRBJ2-1; CDR3nt: TGTGCCAGCAGCTTAGGCGGGACCTGGGATGAGCAGTTCTTC; CDR3aa: CASSLGGTWDEQFF
abundance: .; d_gene: TRBD2; v_gene: TRBV6-5; j_gene: TRBJ2-5; CDR3nt: TGTGCCAGCAGGGGACTAGCGGGGGGGCTCGAGACCCAGTACTTC; CDR3aa: CASRGLAGGLETQYF
abundance: .; d_gene: .; v_gene: TRBV5-5; j_gene: TRBJ2-3; CDR3nt: TGTGCCAGCAGCGTTGTGCAGGTTAGCACAGATACGCAGTATTTT; CDR3aa: CASSVVQVSTDTQYF
abundance: .; d_gene: TRBD1; v_gene: TRBV7-8; j_gene: TRBJ1-6; CDR3nt: TGTGCCAGCAGCTTCGAGACAGGGAGTAATTCACCCCTCCACTTT; CDR3aa: CASSFETGSNSPLHF
abundance: .; d_gene: TRBD1; v_gene: TRBV27; j_gene: TRBJ2-7; CDR3nt: TGTGCCAGCAGCGCCTTGAGGCAGGGGGTTTCCTACGAGCAGTACTTC; CDR3aa: CASSALRQGVSYEQYF
abundance: .; d_gene: .; v_gene: TRBV11-2; j_gene: TRBJ2-7; CDR3nt: TGTGCCAGCAGCTCAGGGGTCTACGAGCAGTACTTC; CDR3aa: CASSSGVYEQYF
abundance: .; d_gene: .; v_gene: TRBV9; j_gene: TRBJ1-1; CDR3nt: TGTGCCAGCAGCGTCCAGGGGAAGACTGAAGCTTTCTTT; CDR3aa: CASSVQGKTEAFF
abundance: once; d_gene: .; v_gene: TRBV7-6; j_gene: TRBJ2-2; CDR3nt: TGTGCCAGCAGCTTAGGGGGGGGCCGGTACACCGGGGAGCTGTTTTTT; CDR3aa: CASSLGGGRYTGELFF
abundance: .; d_gene: TRBD2; v_gene: TRBV11-2; j_gene: TRBJ2-3; CDR3nt: TGTGCCAGCAGGAGAGGGACTAGCGGGTCGGATACGCAGTATTTT; CDR3aa: CASRRGTSGSDTQYF
abundance: .; d_gene: .; v_gene: TRBV27; j_gene: TRBJ1-2; CDR3nt: TGTGCCAGCAGCCAATTTAGGGACGGATACTATGGCTACACCTTC; CDR3aa: CASSQFRDGYYGYTF
abundance: .; d_gene: TRBD1; v_gene: TRBV4-1; j_gene: TRBJ2-7; CDR3nt: TGCGCCAGCAGCCCCTCCGGGACAGGCCAACGGGCCTACGAGCAGTACTTC; CDR3aa: CASSPSGTGQRAYEQYF
abundance: .; d_gene: .; v_gene: TRBV12-2; j_gene: TRBJ2-7; CDR3nt: TGTGCAAGTCGTTTTTACGAGCAGTACTTC; CDR3aa: CASRFYEQYF
abundance: .; d_gene: TRBD1; v_gene: TRBV6-5; j_gene: TRBJ2-3; CDR3nt: TGTGCCAGCAGAAAGGGACAGGACACAGATACGCAGTATTTT; CDR3aa: CASRKGQDTDTQYF
abundance: .; d_gene: TRBD1; v_gene: TRBV19; j_gene: TRBJ2-2; CDR3nt: TGTGCCAGTAGTCTAACCCTCGGACAGGGCGGGAACACCGGGGAGCTGTTTTTT; CDR3aa: CASSLTLGQGGNTGELFF
abundance: .; d_gene: TRBD2; v_gene: TRBV5-1; j_gene: TRBJ2-5; CDR3nt: TGCGCCAGCAGCTTTTCCCCAAGGGAGGGCGAGACCCAGTACTTC; CDR3aa: CASSFSPREGETQYF
abundance: .; d_gene: .; v_gene: TRBV12-3/TRBV12-4; j_gene: TRBJ2-7; CDR3nt: TGTGCCAGCAGCAATCACGAGCAGTACTTC; CDR3aa: CASSNHEQYF
abundance: .; d_gene: .; v_gene: TRBV15; j_gene: TRBJ1-5; CDR3nt: TGTGCCACCAGCATGAAGGATAGCAATCAGCCCCAGCATTTT; CDR3aa: CATSMKDSNQPQHF
abundance: .; d_gene: .; v_gene: TRBV2; j_gene: TRBJ1-3; CDR3nt: TGTGCCAGCAGTTTAACTGGGCTCTCTGGAAACACCATATATTTT; CDR3aa: CASSLTGLSGNTIYF
abundance: once; d_gene: TRBD2; v_gene: TRBV7-8; j_gene: TRBJ2-5; CDR3nt: TGTGCCAGCAGCTTAGGGCGACTAGCTGTCATGGAGACCCAGTACTTC; CDR3aa: CASSLGRLAVMETQYF
abundance: .; d_gene: TRBD1; v_gene: TRBV11-2; j_gene: TRBJ1-2; CDR3nt: TGTGCCAGCAGCTTAGGCGGAGGGGGCGGCTATGGCTACACCTTC; CDR3aa: CASSLGGGGGYGYTF
abundance: .; d_gene: .; v_gene: TRBV6-6; j_gene: TRBJ1-2; CDR3nt: TGTGCCAGCATTAAGGACGGTTCAAACTATGGCTACACCTTC; CDR3aa: CASIKDGSNYGYTF
abundance: .; d_gene: TRBD2; v_gene: TRBV7-2; j_gene: TRBJ2-5; CDR3nt: TGTGCCAGCAGCTTTAACGGGGGGGTCCAAGAGACCCAGTACTTC; CDR3aa: CASSFNGGVQETQYF
abundance: .; d_gene: .; v_gene: TRBV27; j_gene: TRBJ2-5; CDR3nt: TGTGCCAGCAGTTCTACAGGGTGGTCGGTGGAGACCCAGTACTTC; CDR3aa: CASSSTGWSVETQYF